The clone carrying this T cell receptor (beta chain) was found many times. Antigen: not known. This specimen belongs to a study of response to subunit inactivated influenza vaccine. Study observations and caveats: New T cells are recruited in small numbers by each seasonal influenza vaccination, according to the authors' suggestion.

TCRdb used MiXCR to reprocess the RT-PCR reads, holding one entry per CDR3 protein. Of more than 700,000 distinct CDR3 sequences listed, 21% are singletons. The TCR sequence derives from a man aged 45-60 years who received an inactivated influenza vaccine. The material sequenced was PBMCs from blood, taken 5 to 6 days after vaccination.

The CDR3: CSARDIEASEQYF. In nucleotides, the CDR3 is TGCAGTGCTAGAGATATAGAGGCGTCCGAGCAGTACTTC. The chain is built from TRBV20-1 and TRBJ2-7; D ambiguous. The CDR3 has 13 residues. The germline V and J ends were trimmed by 0 bases and 6 bases, with 12 bases remaining between them. Germline V CDR1 and CDR2: DFQATT, SNEGSKA (reference sequence).